This T cell receptor beta chain was documented in a study of blood T cell repertoires in COVID-19. As for the study in general: The United States, Italy and Spain provided the acute and convalescent COVID-19 samples. In each case, the material was cDNA or gDNA derived from T cells, B-cell-depleted T cells, or PBMCs.

Trimming stripped 2 bases from V and 3 bases from J, with 10 bases between. The CDR3 runs to 14 residues. Germline CDR1 reads MNHEY; CDR2 reads SVGAGI. Per the original methods: Estimation of nucleated cell counts relied on the amplification of reference gene primers. Sequencing used immunoSEQ multiplex PCR; TCRdb keeps in-frame clones, though not all of them. Clonal size and the V and J genes are those of that table, whereas D and trimming came from the DNA. The data contain approximately 50,000 clones, approximately 83% of them singletons. This clonotype originated in a man aged 65-85 years with active COVID-19. The V and J genes are TRBV6-5 and TRBJ1-1, with D maybe TRBD1 (6 bases). Sequencing was carried out using peripheral blood. CDR3 DNA: TGTGCCAGCAGTTACCGGGGGGGCTACACTGAAGCTTTCTTT. Amino acids: CASSYRGGYTEAFF.